The source of this T cell receptor beta chain is a study of CD8+ T cells in alopecia areata. Study-wide context: Patients remained on tofacitinib for 6 to 18 months and then went 6 months without it.

On this clone itself: Antigen unknown.

After isolation, RNA underwent reverse transcription to generate cDNA as the sequencing template. This table comes from immunoSEQ multiplex PCR, and its TCRdb copy is limited to in-frame clones, with some not included. The table has hundreds of thousands of clones, approximately 52% seen once; the top ten hold 0.45%. The CDR3 runs 15 residues. Trimming cost V 5 bases and J 2 bases, with 13 bases left between them. CDR1 is SNHLY and CDR2 is FYNNEI in the germline V gene. Researchers gathered lesional scalp punch biopsies and peripheral blood from patients with alopecia areata. Findings of the study overall: Higher clonality than in normal scalp was seen in lesional scalp, especially alopecia totalis/universalis.

Sample: CD4+ T cells sorted from blood, taken at week 0. The chain has TRBV2 and TRBJ2-1; tentatively, D is TRBD2 (7 bases). This clonotype was obtained from a human donor with alopecia areata. The CDR3 reads CASSRRGGTYNEQFF. The CDR3 coding sequence is TGTGCCAGCAGTAGGAGGGGGGGAACCTACAATGAGCAGTTCTTC.